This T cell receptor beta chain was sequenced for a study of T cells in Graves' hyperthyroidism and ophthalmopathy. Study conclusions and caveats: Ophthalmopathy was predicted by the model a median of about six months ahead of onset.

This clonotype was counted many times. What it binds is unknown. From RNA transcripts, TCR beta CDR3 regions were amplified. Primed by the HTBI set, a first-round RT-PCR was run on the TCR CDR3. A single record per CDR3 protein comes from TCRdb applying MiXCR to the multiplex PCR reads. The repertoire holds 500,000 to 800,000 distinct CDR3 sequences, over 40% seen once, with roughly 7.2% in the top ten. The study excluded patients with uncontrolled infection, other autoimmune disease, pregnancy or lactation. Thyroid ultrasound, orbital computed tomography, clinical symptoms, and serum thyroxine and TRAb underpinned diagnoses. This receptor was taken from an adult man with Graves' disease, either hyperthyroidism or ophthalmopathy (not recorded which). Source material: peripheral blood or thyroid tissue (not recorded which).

The CDR3 region has the DNA TGTGCCAGCATCCTCGGACAGGGTGATAGTCAGCCCCAGCATTTT. This sequence encodes CASILGQGDSQPQHF. The V call is TRBV2, the J call TRBJ1-5; TRBD1 matches at 8 bases. The V gene's germline CDR1 is SNHLY and CDR2 FYNNEI. V gave up 7 bases and J gave up 6 bases; unmatched junction bases: 11. CDR3 length: 15 amino acids.